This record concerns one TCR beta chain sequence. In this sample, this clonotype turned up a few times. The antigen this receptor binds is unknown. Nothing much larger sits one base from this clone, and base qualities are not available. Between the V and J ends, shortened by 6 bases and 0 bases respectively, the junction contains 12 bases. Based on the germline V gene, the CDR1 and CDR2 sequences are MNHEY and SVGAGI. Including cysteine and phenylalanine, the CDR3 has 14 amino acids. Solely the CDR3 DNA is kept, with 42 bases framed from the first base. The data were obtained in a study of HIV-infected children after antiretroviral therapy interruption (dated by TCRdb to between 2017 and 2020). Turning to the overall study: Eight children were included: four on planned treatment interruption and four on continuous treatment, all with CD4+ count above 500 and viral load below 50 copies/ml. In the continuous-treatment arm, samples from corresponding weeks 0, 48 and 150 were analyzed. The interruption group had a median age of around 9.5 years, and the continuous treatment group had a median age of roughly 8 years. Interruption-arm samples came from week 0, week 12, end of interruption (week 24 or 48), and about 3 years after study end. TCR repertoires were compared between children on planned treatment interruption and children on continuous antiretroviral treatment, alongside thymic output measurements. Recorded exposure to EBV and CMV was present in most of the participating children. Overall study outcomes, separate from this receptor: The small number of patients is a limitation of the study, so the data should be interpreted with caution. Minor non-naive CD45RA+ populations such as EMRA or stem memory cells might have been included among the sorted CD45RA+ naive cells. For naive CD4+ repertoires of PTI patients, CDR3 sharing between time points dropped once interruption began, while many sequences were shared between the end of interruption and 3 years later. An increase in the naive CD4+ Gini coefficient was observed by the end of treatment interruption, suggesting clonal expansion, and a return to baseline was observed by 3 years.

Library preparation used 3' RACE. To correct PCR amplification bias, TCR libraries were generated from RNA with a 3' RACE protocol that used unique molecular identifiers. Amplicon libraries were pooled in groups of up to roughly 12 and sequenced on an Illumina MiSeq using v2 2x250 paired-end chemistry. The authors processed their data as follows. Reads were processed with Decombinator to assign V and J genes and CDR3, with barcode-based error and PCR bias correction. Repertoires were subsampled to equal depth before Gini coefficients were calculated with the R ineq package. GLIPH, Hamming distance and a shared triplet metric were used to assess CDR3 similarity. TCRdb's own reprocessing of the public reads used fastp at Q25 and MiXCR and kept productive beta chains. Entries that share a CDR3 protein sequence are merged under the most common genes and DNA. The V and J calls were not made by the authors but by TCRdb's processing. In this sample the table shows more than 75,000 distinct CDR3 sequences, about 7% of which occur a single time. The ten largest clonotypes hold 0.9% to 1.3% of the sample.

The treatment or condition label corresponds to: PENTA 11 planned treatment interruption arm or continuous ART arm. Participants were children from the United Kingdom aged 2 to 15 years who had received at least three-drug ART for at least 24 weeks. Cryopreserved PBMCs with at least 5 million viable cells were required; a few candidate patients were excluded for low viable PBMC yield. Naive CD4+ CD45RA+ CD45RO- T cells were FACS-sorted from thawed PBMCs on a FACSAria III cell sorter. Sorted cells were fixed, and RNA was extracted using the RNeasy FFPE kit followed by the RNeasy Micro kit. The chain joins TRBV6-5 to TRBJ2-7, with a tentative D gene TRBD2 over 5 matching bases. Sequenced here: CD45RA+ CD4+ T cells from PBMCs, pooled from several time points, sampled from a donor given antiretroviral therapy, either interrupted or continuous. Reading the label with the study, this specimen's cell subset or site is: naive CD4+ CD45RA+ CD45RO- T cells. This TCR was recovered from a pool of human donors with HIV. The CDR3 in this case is CASRRDSASYEQYF. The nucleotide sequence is TGTGCCAGCAGAAGGGATAGCGCCTCCTACGAGCAGTACTTC.